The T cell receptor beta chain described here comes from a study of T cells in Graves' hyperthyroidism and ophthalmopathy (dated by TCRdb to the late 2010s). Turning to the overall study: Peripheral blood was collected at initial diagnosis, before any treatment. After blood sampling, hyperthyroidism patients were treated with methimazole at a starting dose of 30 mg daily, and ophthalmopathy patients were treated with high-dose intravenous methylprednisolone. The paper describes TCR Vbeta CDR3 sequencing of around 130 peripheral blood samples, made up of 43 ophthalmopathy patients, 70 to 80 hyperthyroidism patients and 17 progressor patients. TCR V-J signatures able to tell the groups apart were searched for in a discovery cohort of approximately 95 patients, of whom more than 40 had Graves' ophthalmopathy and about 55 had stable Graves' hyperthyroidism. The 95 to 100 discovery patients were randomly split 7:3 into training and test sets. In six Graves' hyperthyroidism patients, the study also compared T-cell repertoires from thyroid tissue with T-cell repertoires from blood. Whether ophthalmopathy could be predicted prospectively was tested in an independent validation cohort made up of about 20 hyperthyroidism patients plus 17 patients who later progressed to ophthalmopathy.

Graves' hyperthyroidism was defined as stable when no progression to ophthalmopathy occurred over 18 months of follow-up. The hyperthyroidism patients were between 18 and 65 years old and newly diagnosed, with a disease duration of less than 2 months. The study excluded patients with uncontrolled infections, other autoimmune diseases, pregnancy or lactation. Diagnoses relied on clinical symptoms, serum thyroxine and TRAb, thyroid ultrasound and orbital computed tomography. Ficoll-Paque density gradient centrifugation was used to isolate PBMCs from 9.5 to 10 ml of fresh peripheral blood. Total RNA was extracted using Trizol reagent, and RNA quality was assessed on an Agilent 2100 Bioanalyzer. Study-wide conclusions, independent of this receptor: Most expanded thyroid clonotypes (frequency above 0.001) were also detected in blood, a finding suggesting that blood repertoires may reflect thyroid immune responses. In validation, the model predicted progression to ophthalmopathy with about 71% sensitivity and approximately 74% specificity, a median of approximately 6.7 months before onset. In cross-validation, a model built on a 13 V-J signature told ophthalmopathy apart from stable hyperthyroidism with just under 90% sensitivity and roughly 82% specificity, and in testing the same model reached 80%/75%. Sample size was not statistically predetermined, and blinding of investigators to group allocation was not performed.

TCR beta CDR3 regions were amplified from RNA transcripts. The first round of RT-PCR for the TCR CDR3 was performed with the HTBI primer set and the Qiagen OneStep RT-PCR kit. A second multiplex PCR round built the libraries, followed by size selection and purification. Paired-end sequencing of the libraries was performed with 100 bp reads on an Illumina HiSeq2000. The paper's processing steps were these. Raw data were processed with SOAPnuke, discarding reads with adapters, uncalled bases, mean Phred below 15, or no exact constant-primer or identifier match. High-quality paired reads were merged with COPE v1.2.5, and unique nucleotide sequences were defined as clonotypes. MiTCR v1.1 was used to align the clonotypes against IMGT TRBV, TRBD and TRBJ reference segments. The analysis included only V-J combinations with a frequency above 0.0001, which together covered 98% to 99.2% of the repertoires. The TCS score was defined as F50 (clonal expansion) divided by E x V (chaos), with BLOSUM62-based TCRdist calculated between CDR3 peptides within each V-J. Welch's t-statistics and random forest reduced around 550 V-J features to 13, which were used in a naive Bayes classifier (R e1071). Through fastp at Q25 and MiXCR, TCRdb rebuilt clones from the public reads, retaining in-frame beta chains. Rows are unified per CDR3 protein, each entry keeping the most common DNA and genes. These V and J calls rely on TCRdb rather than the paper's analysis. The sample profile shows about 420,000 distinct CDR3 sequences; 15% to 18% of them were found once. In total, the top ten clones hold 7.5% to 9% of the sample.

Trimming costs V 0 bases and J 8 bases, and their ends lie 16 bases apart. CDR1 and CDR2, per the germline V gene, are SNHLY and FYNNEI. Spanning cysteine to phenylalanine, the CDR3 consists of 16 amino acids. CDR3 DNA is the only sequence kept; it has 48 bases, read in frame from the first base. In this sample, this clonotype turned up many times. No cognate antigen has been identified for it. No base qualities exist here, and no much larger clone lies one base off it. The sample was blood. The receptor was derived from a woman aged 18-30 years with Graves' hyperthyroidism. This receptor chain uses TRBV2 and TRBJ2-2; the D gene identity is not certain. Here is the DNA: TGTGCCAGCAGTGAAGCGCTTGGGCGGTCGGTGGGGGAGCTGTTTTTT. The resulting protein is CASSEALGRSVGELFF.